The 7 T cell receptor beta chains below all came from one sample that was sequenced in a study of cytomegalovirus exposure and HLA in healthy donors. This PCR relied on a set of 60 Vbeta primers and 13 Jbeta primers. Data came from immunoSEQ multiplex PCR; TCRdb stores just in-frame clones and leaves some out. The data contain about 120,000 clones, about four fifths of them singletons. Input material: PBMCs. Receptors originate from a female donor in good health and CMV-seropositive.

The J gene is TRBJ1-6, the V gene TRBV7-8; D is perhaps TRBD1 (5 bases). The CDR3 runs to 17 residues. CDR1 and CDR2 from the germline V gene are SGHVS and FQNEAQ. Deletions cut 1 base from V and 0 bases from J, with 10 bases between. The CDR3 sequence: CASSLGGGSSYNSPLHF. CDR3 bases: TGTGCCAGCAGCTTAGGGGGGGGAAGCTCCTATAATTCACCCCTCCACTTT.

CDR3 sequence reads: CASSSVGGLTDTQYF. Written as DNA, the CDR3 is TGTGCCAGCAGTTCAGTGGGGGGGCTGACAGATACGCAGTATTTT. The V and J genes are TRBV28 and TRBJ2-3; TRBD2 might be the D (7 bases). Germline V lookup: CDR1 MDHEN, CDR2 SYDVKM. The V and J ends lost 4 bases and 3 bases respectively, with 14 bases between them. This CDR3 comprises 15 residues.

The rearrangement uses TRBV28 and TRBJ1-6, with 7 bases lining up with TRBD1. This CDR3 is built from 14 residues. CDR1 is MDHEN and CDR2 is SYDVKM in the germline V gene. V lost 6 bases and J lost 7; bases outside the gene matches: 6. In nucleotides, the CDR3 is TGTGCCAGCAGCCGAGGGGGCTGGAATTCACCCCTCCACTTT. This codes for CASSRGGWNSPLHF.

CDR3 coding DNA: TGCAGCGTTTTGCCGGGAAGCCAAGAGACCCAGTACTTC. Translation gives CSVLPGSQETQYF. The V call is TRBV29-1, the J call TRBJ2-5, with D maybe TRBD2 (5 bases). CDR1 and CDR2 (germline): SQVTM, ANQGSEA. V lost 5 bases and J 1 base, leaving 11 bases between the germline ends. CDR3 length equals 13 residues.

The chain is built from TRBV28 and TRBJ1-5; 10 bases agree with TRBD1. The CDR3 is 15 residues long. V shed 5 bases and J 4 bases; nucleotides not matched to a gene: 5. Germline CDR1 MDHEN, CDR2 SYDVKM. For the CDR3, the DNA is TGTGCCAGCAGTGGACCGGGACAGGGGAATCAGCCCCAGCATTTT. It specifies CASSGPGQGNQPQHF.

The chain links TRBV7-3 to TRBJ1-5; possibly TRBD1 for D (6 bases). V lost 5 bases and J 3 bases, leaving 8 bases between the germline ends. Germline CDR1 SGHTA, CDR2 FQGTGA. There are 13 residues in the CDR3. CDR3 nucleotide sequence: TGTGCCAGCAGCCAGGGGCCCAATCAGCCCCAGCATTTT. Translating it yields CASSQGPNQPQHF. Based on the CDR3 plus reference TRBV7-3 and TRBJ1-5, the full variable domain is GAGVSQTPSNKVTEKGKYVELRCDPISGHTALYWYRQSLGQGPEFLIYFQGTGAADDSGLPNDRFFAVRPEGSVSTLKIQRTERGDSAVYLCASSQGPNQPQHFGDGTRLSIL.

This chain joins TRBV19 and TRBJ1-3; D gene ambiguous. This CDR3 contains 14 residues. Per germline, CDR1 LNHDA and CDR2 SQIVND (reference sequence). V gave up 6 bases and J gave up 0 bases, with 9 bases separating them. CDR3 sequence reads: CASSRHTSGNTIYF. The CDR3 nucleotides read TGTGCCAGTAGCAGACATACCTCTGGAAACACCATATATTTT. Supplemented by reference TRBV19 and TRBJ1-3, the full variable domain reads DGGITQSPKYLFRKEGQNVTLSCEQNLNHDAMYWYRQDPGQGLRLIYYSQIVNDFQKGDIAEGYSVSREKKESFPLTVTSAQKNPTAFYLCASSRHTSGNTIYFGEGSWLTVV.